This T cell receptor (beta chain) was profiled in a study of T cell responses to AZD1222 COVID-19 vaccine. Study outcomes and limitations: Close to half of spike-specific TCRs reportedly recognize unmutated variant regions. Repertoires were obtained only post-peak T cell response.

The repertoire was sequenced with immunoSEQ multiplex PCR; TCRdb's copy has only in-frame clones and lacks some. The sample records 70,000 to 80,000 clones, approximately 90% being singletons. On this clone itself: The antigen remains unidentified.

This clonotype originated in an adult in good health. This sample comprised peripheral blood, obtained on day 0 of AZD1222 vaccination.

The CDR3 DNA reads TGTGCCAGCAGCTTAGTTCCAGGGAAGGGGAATCAGCCCCAGCATTTT. Its translation: CASSLVPGKGNQPQHF. The gene calls are TRBV7-2 and TRBJ1-5; a possible D gene is TRBD1 (5 bases). The CDR3 length is 16 residues. V was clipped by 1 base and J by 4 bases, with 14 bases between them. CDR1 and CDR2 (germline): SGHTA, FQGNSA.